The present T cell receptor beta chain was sequenced within a study of blood T cell repertoires in COVID-19. The assay was immunoSEQ multiplex PCR, and TCRdb's table has in-frame clones only and misses some. The sample consists of hundreds of thousands of clones, 89% of them appearing once. Germline CDR1 reads SGHNT; CDR2 reads YENEEA. V lost 3 bases to trimming and J lost 3 bases; unmatched junction nucleotides: 11. This CDR3 contains 18 residues. Living in 20 to 30 US areas, the participants were between roughly 18 and 95 years of age. Participants reported their clinical history, and cohort assignment relied on those reports.

This TCR was sampled from a woman younger than 45 who had recovered from COVID-19. Sequences were obtained from PBMCs or T cells enriched from blood (not recorded which). This rearrangement joins TRBV11-3 to TRBJ1-4; 9 bases match TRBD1. The CDR3 DNA is TGTGCCAGCAGCTTTACCCCGGGACAGGGATTCGCTAATGAAAAACTGTTTTTT. This encodes CASSFTPGQGFANEKLFF.